This is a list of T cell receptor beta chains from one sample in a study of identical twins. TCRdb re-called the 5' RACE reads with MiXCR, one entry per CDR3 protein. The profile shows hundreds of thousands of distinct CDR3 sequences, about 18% of them singletons. These data were likewise used in another study, on T cells expressing NK-cell markers.

The specimen sequenced was PBMCs. All receptors derive from a woman younger than 35 in good health. Both conserved end residues are part of each CDR3. The D gene is left open where the match is weak. Size is stated for part of the rows, as once, few or many counts, or as a class when the clone is expanded.

V gene,J gene,clone size,D gene,CDR3 length,CDR3 protein,CDR3 DNA
TRBV7-2,TRBJ1-3,-,-,15,CASSPGRDSGNTIYF,TGTGCCAGCAGCCCGGGACGAGACTCTGGAAACACCATATATTTT
TRBV7-2,TRBJ2-5,few,-,14,CASSLARNQETQYF,TGTGCCAGCAGCTTAGCTAGGAATCAAGAGACCCAGTACTTC
TRBV29-1,TRBJ2-3,many,-,13,CSVEVGGADTQYF,TGCAGCGTTGAAGTCGGCGGGGCCGATACGCAGTATTTT
TRBV18,TRBJ2-7,-,-,13,CASLSRETYEQYF,TGTGCCAGTCTTTCTCGGGAAACCTACGAGCAGTACTTC
TRBV5-1,TRBJ2-3,few,-,14,CASSLFLNTDTQYF,TGCGCCAGCAGCTTGTTTCTGAACACAGATACGCAGTATTTT
TRBV20-1,TRBJ2-1,many,TRBD2,14,CSARDSGRRNEQFF,TGCAGTGCTAGGGATAGCGGGAGAAGAAATGAGCAGTTCTTC
TRBV20-1,TRBJ2-7,few,-,14,CSARGGQSFYEQYF,TGCAGTGCTAGAGGCGGGCAGAGTTTCTACGAGCAGTACTTC
TRBV6-5,TRBJ2-1,-,-,14,CASSYKRTYNEQFF,TGTGCCAGCAGTTACAAGCGGACCTACAATGAGCAGTTCTTC
TRBV4-2,TRBJ1-1,-,TRBD1,15,CASSSWTGMNTEAFF,TGTGCCAGCAGCTCATGGACAGGAATGAACACTGAAGCTTTCTTT
TRBV11-2,TRBJ2-3,-,-,16,CASSPPRDSYTDTQYF,TGTGCCAGCAGCCCACCCCGGGACTCTTACACAGATACGCAGTATTTT
TRBV30,TRBJ2-1,-,-,12,CAWSSLVNEQFF,TGTGCCTGGAGCTCCCTCGTTAATGAGCAGTTCTTC
TRBV15,TRBJ2-3,few,-,16,CATSIRQGGFRDTQYF,TGTGCCACCAGCATCCGACAGGGAGGGTTCAGGGATACGCAGTATTTT
TRBV10-3,TRBJ2-3,-,-,15,CAIGEQAISTDTQYF,TGTGCCATCGGGGAACAGGCTATAAGCACAGATACGCAGTATTTT
TRBV7-8,TRBJ2-2,-,-,12,CASSLVVRELFF,TGTGCCAGCAGCTTAGTTGTCCGGGAGCTGTTTTTT
TRBV20-1,TRBJ1-1,many,-,12,CSARGGETEAFF,TGCAGTGCTAGAGGAGGTGAGACTGAAGCTTTCTTT
TRBV25-1,TRBJ2-5,-,TRBD1,16,CASSAVPGQGQETQYF,TGTGCCAGCAGTGCTGTCCCGGGACAGGGCCAGGAGACCCAGTACTTC
TRBV12-3/TRBV12-4,TRBJ1-5,-,-,14,CASSLPSSNQPQHF,TGTGCCAGCAGTTTACCGTCTAGCAATCAGCCCCAGCATTTT
TRBV12-3/TRBV12-4,TRBJ2-5,-,-,14,CASSPPRFQETQYF,TGTGCCAGCAGCCCACCTAGGTTCCAAGAGACCCAGTACTTC
TRBV9,TRBJ2-3,-,-,12,CASSLDGYTQYF,TGTGCCAGCAGTCTAGACGGGTATACGCAGTATTTT
TRBV29-1,TRBJ1-1,-,-,13,CSVLGALNTEAFF,TGCAGCGTTCTTGGAGCCCTGAACACTGAAGCTTTCTTT
TRBV3-1,TRBJ2-3,-,-,14,CASSQEEFTDTQYF,TGTGCCAGCAGCCAAGAGGAGTTCACAGATACGCAGTATTTT
TRBV29-1,TRBJ2-5,-,-,13,CSVEEGTQETQYF,TGCAGCGTTGAAGAGGGCACTCAAGAGACCCAGTACTTC
TRBV7-6,TRBJ1-4,-,-,16,CASSLEILGTNEKLFF,TGTGCCAGCAGCTTAGAGATACTTGGAACTAATGAAAAACTGTTTTTT
TRBV7-9,TRBJ2-1,-,TRBD1,16,CASSLGTGGFYNEQFF,TGTGCCAGCAGCTTAGGGACAGGGGGGTTTTACAATGAGCAGTTCTTC
TRBV6-8,TRBJ2-7,once,TRBD2,14,CAGPGLAVSYEQYF,TGTGCCGGCCCGGGACTAGCGGTCTCCTACGAGCAGTACTTC
TRBV5-1,TRBJ2-1,-,TRBD2,15,CASSLLAGGTSEQFF,TGCGCCAGCAGCTTACTAGCGGGGGGCACAAGTGAGCAGTTCTTC
TRBV5-6,TRBJ2-7,few,-,14,CASSSTTGLYEQYF,TGTGCCAGCAGCTCCACCACGGGTCTCTACGAGCAGTACTTC
TRBV20-1,TRBJ2-7,-,-,13,CSALSGGSYEQYF,TGCAGTGCCCTGAGTGGTGGTTCCTACGAGCAGTACTTC
TRBV2,TRBJ2-1,-,TRBD2,18,CASSEALLHRGGFNEQFF,TGTGCCAGCAGTGAAGCGCTTCTTCACCGCGGGGGTTTCAATGAGCAGTTCTTC
TRBV12-3/TRBV12-4,TRBJ2-2,few,-,14,CASSLAGWDGELFF,TGTGCCAGCAGTTTAGCCGGTTGGGACGGGGAGCTGTTTTTT
TRBV6-5,TRBJ2-7,-,-,18,CASSYKVPSRRGAYEQYF,TGTGCCAGCAGTTACAAGGTCCCTAGCAGGAGGGGGGCCTACGAGCAGTACTTC
TRBV12-3/TRBV12-4,TRBJ2-3,-,TRBD2,15,CASSVGGGSGGTQYF,TGTGCCAGCAGTGTCGGGGGCGGGAGCGGGGGTACGCAGTATTTT
TRBV5-1,TRBJ1-4,few,-,13,CASRGETNEKLFF,TGCGCCAGTCGGGGTGAAACTAATGAAAAACTGTTTTTT
TRBV6-2/TRBV6-3,TRBJ2-3,few,-,16,CASSYSNSPSTDTQYF,TGTGCCAGCAGTTACTCGAATAGCCCGAGCACAGATACGCAGTATTTT
TRBV5-1,TRBJ2-7,-,TRBD2,16,CASSRGGAGDSYEQYF,TGCGCCAGCAGCCGTGGGGGAGCGGGGGATTCCTACGAGCAGTACTTC
TRBV6-1,TRBJ2-1,many,-,15,CASIMDSPNYNEQFF,TGTGCCAGCATCATGGACAGCCCCAATTACAATGAGCAGTTCTTC
TRBV20-1,TRBJ1-2,few,-,12,CSAGFRDADYTF,TGCAGTGCTGGATTTAGGGACGCAGACTACACCTTC
TRBV6-1,TRBJ2-7,-,TRBD2,15,CASRTLAANSYEQYF,TGTGCCAGCAGAACACTAGCGGCCAATTCCTACGAGCAGTACTTC
TRBV12-3/TRBV12-4,TRBJ2-2,-,-,13,CASRVPGTGELFF,TGTGCCAGCAGGGTTCCGGGGACCGGGGAGCTGTTTTTT
TRBV2,TRBJ1-2,-,TRBD1,14,CASMRDRLNYGYTF,TGTGCCAGCATGAGGGACAGACTCAACTATGGCTACACCTTC
TRBV5-6,TRBJ2-7,-,-,14,CVSSYITGWDEQYF,TGTGTCAGCAGCTATATTACAGGGTGGGACGAGCAGTACTTC
TRBV7-2,TRBJ1-2,few,TRBD1,14,CASSSDRGKSGYTF,TGTGCCAGCAGCAGTGACAGGGGTAAGAGCGGCTACACCTTC
TRBV29-1,TRBJ2-3,few,TRBD2,16,CSVDTLAGVSTDTQYF,TGCAGCGTTGACACGCTAGCGGGGGTTAGCACAGATACGCAGTATTTT
TRBV27,TRBJ2-3,once,-,14,CASTAQSYTDTQYF,TGTGCCAGCACCGCCCAGAGTTACACAGATACGCAGTATTTT
TRBV20-1,TRBJ1-1,few,-,14,CSARDPRVRTEAFF,TGCAGTGCTAGAGATCCCAGGGTAAGGACTGAAGCTTTCTTT
TRBV30,TRBJ2-7,few,-,11,CAWFAQAGLYF,TGTGCCTGGTTTGCCCAGGCCGGGCTGTACTTC
TRBV7-8,TRBJ2-2,few,TRBD2,15,CASSLRETGTGELFF,TGTGCCAGCAGCTTGCGGGAGACGGGCACCGGGGAGCTGTTTTTT
TRBV6-2/TRBV6-3,TRBJ2-7,-,TRBD1,16,CASSPLGQGSSYEQYF,TGTGCCAGCAGTCCTTTGGGACAGGGGAGTTCCTACGAGCAGTACTTC
TRBV11-2,TRBJ2-7,few,TRBD2,17,CASSSLIKRGNSYEQYF,TGTGCCAGCAGCTCTTTGATAAAGCGGGGGAACTCCTACGAGCAGTACTTC
TRBV4-1,TRBJ2-7,-,TRBD2,17,CASSQDPSGGPLYEQYF,TGCGCCAGCAGCCAAGATCCTAGCGGGGGGCCCCTCTACGAGCAGTACTTC
TRBV5-1,TRBJ2-5,many,-,15,CASSLDRERAETQYF,TGCGCCAGCAGCTTGGATAGGGAGCGGGCGGAGACCCAGTACTTC
TRBV27,TRBJ2-1,many,-,14,CASSLSGLSNEQFF,TGTGCCAGCAGTTTATCGGGGCTCTCCAATGAGCAGTTCTTC
TRBV2,TRBJ2-1,few,-,13,CASTTDWVNEQFF,TGTGCCAGCACTACGGACTGGGTCAATGAGCAGTTCTTC
TRBV5-5,TRBJ1-5,few,-,14,CASSFYREGQPQHF,TGTGCCAGCAGCTTTTACAGGGAGGGTCAGCCCCAGCATTTT
TRBV20-1,TRBJ2-5,-,-,13,CSARDGKRETQYF,TGCAGTGCTAGAGATGGAAAAAGAGAGACCCAGTACTTC
TRBV7-2,TRBJ2-4,few,TRBD2,14,CASSLDAGVGIQYF,TGTGCCAGCAGCTTAGATGCGGGGGTCGGCATTCAGTACTTC
TRBV7-9,TRBJ2-1,few,TRBD2,16,CASSFSSSVAGAEQFF,TGTGCCAGCAGCTTCTCCAGTTCGGTAGCGGGGGCTGAGCAGTTCTTC